The 20 T cell receptor beta chains given below trace back to one sample, sequenced in a study of identical twins. TCRdb processed the 5' RACE reads anew with MiXCR; each CDR3 protein has one entry. The sample contains around 470,000 distinct CDR3 sequences, 12% to 15% of which appear only once. In addition, the sample was reused for a study of yellow fever vaccine responses in identical twins.

Sequencing was carried out using CD4+ T cells sorted from blood. The source is a woman aged 18-29 years in good health.

This clonotype was picked up a small number of times. The V call is TRBV10-3, the J call TRBJ2-3; D is tentatively TRBD1 or TRBD2 (5 bases each). Germline loops: CDR1 ENHRY, CDR2 SYGVKD. The CDR3 runs to 15 residues. The V gene lost 11 bases and the J gene lost 3 bases, with 21 bases spanning the gap. Written as DNA, the CDR3 is TGTGCCTCCCTAGGCCGAGGGGCTGGGACAGATACGCAGTATTTT. The encoded protein is CASLGRGAGTDTQYF.

This clonotype was seen more than once but under ten times. The rearrangement joins TRBV3-1 to TRBJ2-3, with unresolved D. Germline V gene data show CDR1 as LGHDT and CDR2 as YNNKEL (reference sequence). The CDR3 consists of 13 residues. The germline V and J ends were trimmed by 4 bases and 0 bases, with 5 bases remaining between them. In nucleotides, the CDR3 is TGTGCCAGCAGCCCCCATAGCACAGATACGCAGTATTTT. Translating it yields CASSPHSTDTQYF.

The chain combines TRBV28 with TRBJ2-4; D not resolved. This CDR3 has 13 residues. Germline V CDR1 and CDR2: MDHEN, SYDVKM. V gave up 5 bases and J gave up 6 bases, with 11 bases separating them. DNA of the CDR3: TGTGCCAGCAGTACCACGTCGTTAAACATTCAGTACTTC. This sequence encodes CASSTTSLNIQYF. Drawing the rest from reference TRBV28 and TRBJ2-4, the complete variable domain is DVKVTQSSRYLVKRTGEKVFLECVQDMDHENMFWYRQDPGLGLRLIYFSYDVKMKEKGDIPEGYSVSREKKERFSLILESASTNQTSMYLCASSTTSLNIQYFGAGTRLSVL.

This clonotype turned up a few times. The chain joins TRBV12-3 or TRBV12-4 to TRBJ2-5; D gene uncertain. The CDR3 is made up of 15 amino acids. The V end was cut by 3 bases, the J end by 0 bases, with 11 bases between. CDR3 loop: CASSLNGWYQETQYF. The CDR3 nucleotides are TGTGCCAGCAGTTTGAACGGTTGGTACCAAGAGACCCAGTACTTC.

This chain joins TRBV20-1 and TRBJ2-7, with D tentatively TRBD1 or TRBD2 (5 bases each). The CDR3 loop spans 14 amino acids. V dropped 6 bases and J dropped 0 bases, with 15 bases sitting between them. Germline V gene sequence: CDR1 DFQATT, CDR2 SNEGSKA (reference sequence). The CDR3 nucleotides read TGCAGTGCCCGACGGGACGCGAGCTCCTACGAGCAGTACTTC. It is translated as CSARRDASSYEQYF.

Many counts were recorded for this clonotype. The rearrangement uses TRBV5-1 and TRBJ2-5; TRBD1 agrees at 9 bases. The CDR3 is 16 residues long. CDR1 and CDR2 (germline): SGHRS, YFSETQ. Trimming removed 5 bases from V and 4 bases from J; junction bases left unmatched: 12. The CDR3, as DNA: TGCGCCAGCAGTACTACCGGGACAGGGACCGGAGAGACCCAGTACTTC. Its protein is CASSTTGTGTGETQYF.

V usage is TRBV6-1 and J usage is TRBJ2-7; the D is unclear. V was cut by 5 bases and J by 0 bases, with 14 bases left in between. Germline V CDR1 and CDR2: MNHNS, SASEGT. The length of the CDR3 is 15 residues. This chain's CDR3 is CASSPIEKSSYEQYF. Here the CDR3 DNA reads TGTGCCAGCAGTCCTATCGAAAAGAGCTCCTACGAGCAGTACTTC.

The chain carries TRBV10-3 and TRBJ1-6; tentative D call: TRBD1 (5 bases). The V end lost 2 bases, the J end lost 4 bases, and 9 bases lay between the germline ends. Per germline, CDR1 ENHRY and CDR2 SYGVKD. The CDR3 loop spans 15 amino acids. CDR3 loop: CAISEGQNYNSPLHF. The CDR3 coding sequence is TGTGCCATCAGTGAGGGACAAAATTATAATTCACCCCTCCACTTT.

This clonotype was seen only a few times. This chain joins TRBV14 and TRBJ1-2; a weak D match, TRBD1 (5 bases). Germline V gene data show CDR1 as SGHDN and CDR2 as FVKESK. The CDR3 is 14 residues long. V shed 1 base and J shed 4 bases, with 10 bases lying between them. As DNA, the CDR3 is TGTGCCAGCAGCCAAGTGGCAGGGCTCTATGGCTACACCTTC. It encodes CASSQVAGLYGYTF.

The chain uses TRBV11-2 and TRBJ2-3, with D perhaps given as TRBD1 or TRBD2 (7 bases each). This CDR3 region has 18 residues. From germline, CDR1 is SGHAT and CDR2 FQNNGV. V was clipped by 5 bases and J by 7 bases, with 28 bases between them. Written as DNA, the CDR3 is TGTGCCAGCAGCGACAACAGGGGAGGATTAGCGGGCACGAATACGCAGTATTTT. Translation gives CASSDNRGGLAGTNTQYF.

This clonotype has a handful of counts. The chain is built from TRBV28 and TRBJ2-7; weak D call: TRBD2 (5 bases). CDR3 length: 14 residues. The germline CDR1 and CDR2 sequences are MDHEN and SYDVKM. Deletions cut 1 base from V and 5 bases from J, with 12 bases between. The CDR3 here is CASSLLGHGDEQYF. The DNA of the CDR3 is TGTGCCAGCAGTTTATTGGGTCACGGGGACGAGCAGTACTTC. Based on the CDR3 plus reference TRBV28 and TRBJ2-7, the full variable domain is DVKVTQSSRYLVKRTGEKVFLECVQDMDHENMFWYRQDPGLGLRLIYFSYDVKMKEKGDIPEGYSVSREKKERFSLILESASTNQTSMYLCASSLLGHGDEQYFGPGTRLTVT.

V and J are TRBV20-1 and TRBJ2-2; TRBD2 matches at 7 bases. This CDR3 comprises 15 residues. The V segment lost 3 bases and the J segment 4 bases; nucleotides outside the gene matches: 8. Germline V gives CDR1 DFQATT, CDR2 SNEGSKA (reference sequence). The CDR3 nucleotides are TGCAGTGCTAGGACCGCGGGAGTGGGCACCGGGGAGCTGTTTTTT. The encoded protein is CSARTAGVGTGELFF.

To note about this clonotype: The germline gene is not matched at one end of the junction; a read error may be the cause. The genes are TRBV6-5 and TRBJ1-1, with 8 positions matching TRBD1. Germline CDR1 and CDR2: MNHEY and SVGAGI. The CDR3 covers 16 residues. This CDR3 reads CASNYQGQGLNTEAFF. DNA for the CDR3: TGTGCCAGCAATTACCAAGGACAGGGATTGAACACTGAAGCTTTCTTT.

The CDR3 DNA reads as TGCAGTGCTAGAAGGGCGGGAGGGCCTAAGCCTGAGCAGTTCTTC. Translated, it gives CSARRAGGPKPEQFF. The chain combines TRBV20-1 with TRBJ2-1; 9 nucleotides match TRBD2. The CDR3 is 15 amino acids. V shed 2 bases, J shed 9 bases, and the junction held 11 bases outside the gene matches. CDR1 and CDR2 from the germline V gene are DFQATT and SNEGSKA (reference sequence).

The sample holds a few counts of this clonotype. The V and J genes are TRBV3-1 and TRBJ1-1; the D gene is possibly TRBD1 (5 bases). CDR3 size: 11 residues. Trimming shortened V by 6 bases and J by 8 bases, and 10 bases separated the two germline ends. The germline V gene encodes CDR1 LGHDT and CDR2 YNNKEL (reference sequence). The CDR3 sequence: CASRGAIEAFF. The CDR3 DNA sequence: TGTGCCAGCAGAGGGGCGATAGAAGCTTTCTTT.

The rearrangement links TRBV12-3 or TRBV12-4 to TRBJ1-6; TRBD1 might be the D (6 bases). The length of the CDR3 is 15 residues. The V end lost 2 bases, the J end lost 7 bases, and 12 bases lay between the germline ends. The CDR3 sequence: CASSLPGRGNSPLHF. In DNA form, the CDR3 reads TGTGCCAGCAGTTTACCGGGCAGGGGAAATTCACCCCTCCACTTT.

This chain links TRBV10-3 with TRBJ2-7; D may be TRBD1 (6 bases). V was pared by 10 bases and J by 5 bases, with 12 bases between. This CDR3 spans 11 amino acids. In germline, CDR1 is ENHRY, CDR2 SYGVKD. In nucleotides, the CDR3 is TGTGCCACCCAACAGGGAAACGAGCAGTACTTC. Protein sequence: CATQQGNEQYF.

In its sample, this clonotype was seen many times. The gene calls are TRBV12-3 or TRBV12-4 and TRBJ2-7; D not resolved. Trimming took 6 bases from V and 3 from J, leaving 15 bases between them. The length of the CDR3 is 14 residues. CDR3 nucleotides: TGTGCCAGCAGCCCCCGCCCAGCCGGCTACGAGCAGTACTTC. This encodes CASSPRPAGYEQYF.

The table lists this clonotype with a few counts. The genes are TRBV28 and TRBJ2-7; a possible D gene is TRBD1 (6 bases). The CDR3 length is 17 residues. With 5 bases removed from V and 0 bases from J, the gap between germline ends came to 20 bases. The germline V gene has CDR1 MDHEN and CDR2 SYDVKM. In DNA form, the CDR3 reads TGTGCCAGCAGTGGGCCCAGGGGCCCAGGGAGCTCCTACGAGCAGTACTTC. Translation: CASSGPRGPGSSYEQYF.

The rearrangement joins TRBV7-2 to TRBJ2-5; D may be TRBD2 (6 bases). The V end was cut by 4 bases, the J end by 4 bases, with 16 bases between. This CDR3 region has 15 residues. Germline CDR1 SGHTA, CDR2 FQGNSA. The CDR3 coding sequence is TGTGCCAGCAGCTCCGCGGGGCGAGAAGGAGAGACCCAGTACTTC. It codes for CASSSAGREGETQYF.